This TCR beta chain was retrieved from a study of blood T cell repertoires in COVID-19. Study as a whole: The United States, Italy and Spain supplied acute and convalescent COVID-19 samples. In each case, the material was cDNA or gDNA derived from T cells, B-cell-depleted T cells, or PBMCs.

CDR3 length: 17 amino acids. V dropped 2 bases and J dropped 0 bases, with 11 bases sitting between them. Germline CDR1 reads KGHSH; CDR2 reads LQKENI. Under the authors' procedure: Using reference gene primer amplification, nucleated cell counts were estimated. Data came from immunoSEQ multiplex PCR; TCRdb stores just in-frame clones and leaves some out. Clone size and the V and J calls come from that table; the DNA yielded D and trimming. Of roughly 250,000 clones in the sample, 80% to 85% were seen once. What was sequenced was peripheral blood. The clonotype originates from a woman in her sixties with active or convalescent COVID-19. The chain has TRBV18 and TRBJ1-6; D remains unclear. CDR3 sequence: CASSPRQASSYNSPLHF. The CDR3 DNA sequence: TGTGCCAGCTCACCAAGGCAGGCGAGCTCCTATAATTCACCCCTCCACTTT. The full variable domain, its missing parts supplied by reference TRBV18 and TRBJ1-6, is NAGVMQNPRHLVRRRGQEARLRCSPMKGHSHVYWYRQLPEEGLKFMVYLQKENIIDESGMPKERFSAEFPKEGPSILRIQQVVRGDSAAYFCASSPRQASSYNSPLHFGNGTRLTVT.